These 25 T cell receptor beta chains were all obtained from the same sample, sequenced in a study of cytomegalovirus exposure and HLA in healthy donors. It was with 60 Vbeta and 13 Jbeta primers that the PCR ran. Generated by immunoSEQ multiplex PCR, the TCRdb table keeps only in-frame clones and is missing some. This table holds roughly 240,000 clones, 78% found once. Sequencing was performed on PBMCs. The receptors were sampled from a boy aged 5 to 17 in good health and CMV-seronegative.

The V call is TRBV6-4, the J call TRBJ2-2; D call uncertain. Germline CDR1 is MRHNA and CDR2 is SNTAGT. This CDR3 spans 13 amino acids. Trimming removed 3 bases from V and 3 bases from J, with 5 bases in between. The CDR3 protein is CASSDSDTGELFF. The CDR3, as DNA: TGTGCCAGCAGTGATTCCGACACCGGGGAGCTGTTTTTT.

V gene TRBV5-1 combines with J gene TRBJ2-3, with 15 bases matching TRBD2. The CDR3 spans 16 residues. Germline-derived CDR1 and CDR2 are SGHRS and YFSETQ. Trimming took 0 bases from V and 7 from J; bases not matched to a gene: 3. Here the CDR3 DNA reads TGCGCCAGCAGCTTGGTCGGGACTAGCGGGGGGAATACGCAGTATTTT. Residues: CASSLVGTSGGNTQYF.

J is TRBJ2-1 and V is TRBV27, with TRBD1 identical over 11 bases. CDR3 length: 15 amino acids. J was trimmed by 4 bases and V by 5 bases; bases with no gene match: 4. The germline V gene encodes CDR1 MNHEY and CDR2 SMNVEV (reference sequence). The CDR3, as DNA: TGTGCCAGCAGTCAAGGGACAGGGGGGTACAATGAGCAGTTCTTC. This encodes CASSQGTGGYNEQFF.

In nucleotides, the CDR3 is TGTGCCAGCAATCGAATAGCGGGGGCGGGCAATGAGCAGTTCTTC. Translating it yields CASNRIAGAGNEQFF. The chain has TRBV11-2 and TRBJ2-1; 9 bases line up with TRBD2. The trim removed 7 bases at V and 6 bases at J, leaving 10 bases unmatched. The CDR3 has 15 residues. Germline lookup yields CDR1 SGHAT and CDR2 FQNNGV.

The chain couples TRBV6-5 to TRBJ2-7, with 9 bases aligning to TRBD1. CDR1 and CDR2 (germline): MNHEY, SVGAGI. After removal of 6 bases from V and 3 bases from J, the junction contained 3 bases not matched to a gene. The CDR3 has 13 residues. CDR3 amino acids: CASSQGQGYEQYF. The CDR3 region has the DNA TGTGCCAGCAGCCAGGGACAGGGCTACGAGCAGTACTTC.

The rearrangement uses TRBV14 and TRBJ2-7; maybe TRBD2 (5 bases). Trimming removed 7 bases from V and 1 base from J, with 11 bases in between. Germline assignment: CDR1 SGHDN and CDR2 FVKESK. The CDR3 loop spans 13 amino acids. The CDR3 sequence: CASKSGLSYEQYF. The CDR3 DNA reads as TGTGCCAGCAAAAGCGGCTTATCCTACGAGCAGTACTTC.

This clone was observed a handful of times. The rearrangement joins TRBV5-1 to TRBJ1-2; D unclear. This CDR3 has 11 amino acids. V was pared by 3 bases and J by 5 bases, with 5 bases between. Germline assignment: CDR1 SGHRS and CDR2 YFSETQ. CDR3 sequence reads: CASSSLYGYTF. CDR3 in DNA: TGCGCCAGCAGCTCCCTATATGGCTACACCTTC.

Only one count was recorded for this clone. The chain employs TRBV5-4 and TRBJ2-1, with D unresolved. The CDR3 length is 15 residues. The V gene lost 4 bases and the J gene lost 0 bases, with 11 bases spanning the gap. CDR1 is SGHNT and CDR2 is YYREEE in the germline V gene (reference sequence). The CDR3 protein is CASSPTTLSYNEQFF. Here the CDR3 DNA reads TGTGCCAGCAGCCCTACGACACTCTCCTACAATGAGCAGTTCTTC.

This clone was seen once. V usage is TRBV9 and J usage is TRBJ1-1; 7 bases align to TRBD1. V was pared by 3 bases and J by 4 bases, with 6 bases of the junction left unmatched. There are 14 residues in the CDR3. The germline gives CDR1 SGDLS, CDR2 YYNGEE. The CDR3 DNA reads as TGTGCCAGCAGCGACCCAGGGGGAGGCACTGAAGCTTTCTTT. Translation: CASSDPGGGTEAFF.

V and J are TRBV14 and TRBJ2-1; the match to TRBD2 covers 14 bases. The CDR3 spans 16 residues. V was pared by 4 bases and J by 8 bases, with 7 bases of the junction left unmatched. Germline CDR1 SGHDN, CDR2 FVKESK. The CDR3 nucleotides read TGTGCCAGCAGCCGTCCGGGACTAGCGGGAGCTCATGAGCAGTTCTTC. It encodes CASSRPGLAGAHEQFF. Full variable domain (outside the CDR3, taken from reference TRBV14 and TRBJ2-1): EAGVTQFPSHSVIEKGQTVTLRCDPISGHDNLYWYRRVMGKEIKFLLHFVKESKQDESGMPNNRFLAERTGGTYSTLKVQPAELEDSGVYFCASSRPGLAGAHEQFFGPGTRLTVL.

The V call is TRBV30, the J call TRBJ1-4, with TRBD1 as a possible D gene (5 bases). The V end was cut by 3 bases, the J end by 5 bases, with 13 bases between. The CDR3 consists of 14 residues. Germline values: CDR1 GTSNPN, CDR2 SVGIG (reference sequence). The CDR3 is CAWSVMGRNEKLFF. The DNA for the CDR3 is TGTGCCTGGAGCGTGATGGGGCGGAATGAAAAACTGTTTTTT.

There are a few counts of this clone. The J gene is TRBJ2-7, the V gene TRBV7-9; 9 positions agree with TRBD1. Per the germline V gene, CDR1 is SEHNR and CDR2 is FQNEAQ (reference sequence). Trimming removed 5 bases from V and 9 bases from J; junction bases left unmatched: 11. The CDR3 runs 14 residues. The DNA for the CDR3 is TGTGCCAGCAGCCACCGGGACAGGGACTCCGGGCAGTACTTC. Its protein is CASSHRDRDSGQYF.

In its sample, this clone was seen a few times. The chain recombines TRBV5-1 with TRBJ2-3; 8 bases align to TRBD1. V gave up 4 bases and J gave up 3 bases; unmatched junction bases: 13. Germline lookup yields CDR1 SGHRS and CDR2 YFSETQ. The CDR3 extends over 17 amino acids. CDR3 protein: CASSTARTGIGTDTQYF. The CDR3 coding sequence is TGCGCCAGCAGCACCGCCCGGACAGGGATAGGGACAGATACGCAGTATTTT.

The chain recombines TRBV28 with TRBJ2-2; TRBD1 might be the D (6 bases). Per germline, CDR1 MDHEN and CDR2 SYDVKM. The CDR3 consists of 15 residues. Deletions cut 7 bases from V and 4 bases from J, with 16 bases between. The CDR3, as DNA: TGTGCCAGCACCTTCGGGGTCAGGGGCACCGGGGAGCTGTTTTTT. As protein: CASTFGVRGTGELFF.

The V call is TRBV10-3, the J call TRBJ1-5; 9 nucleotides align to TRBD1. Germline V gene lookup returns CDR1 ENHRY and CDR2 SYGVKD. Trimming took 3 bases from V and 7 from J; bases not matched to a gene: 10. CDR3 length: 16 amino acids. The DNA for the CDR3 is TGTGCCATCAGTGACCACGGTAGGACAGGGGACCAGCCCCAGCATTTT. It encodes CAISDHGRTGDQPQHF.

CDR3 protein: CASSPGSGPTNEKLFF. CDR3 in DNA: TGTGCCAGCAGCCCAGGATCAGGGCCAACTAATGAAAAACTGTTTTTT. The V and J genes are TRBV11-3 and TRBJ1-4; D is perhaps TRBD1 (5 bases). Germline V lookup: CDR1 SGHNT, CDR2 YENEEA. With 5 bases removed from V and 0 bases from J, the gap between germline ends came to 13 bases. This CDR3 comprises 16 residues. Supplemented by reference TRBV11-3 and TRBJ1-4, the full variable domain reads EAGVVQSPRYKIIEKKQPVAFWCNPISGHNTLYWYLQNLGQGPELLIRYENEEAVDDSQLPKDRFSAERLKGVDSTLKIQPAELGDSAVYLCASSPGSGPTNEKLFFGSGTQLSVL.

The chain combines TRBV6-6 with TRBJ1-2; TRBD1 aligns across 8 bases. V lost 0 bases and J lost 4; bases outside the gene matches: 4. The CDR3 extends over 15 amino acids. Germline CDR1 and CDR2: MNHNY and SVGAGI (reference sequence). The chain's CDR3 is CASSYSPGGFYGYTF. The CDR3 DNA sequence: TGTGCCAGCAGTTACTCGCCAGGGGGCTTCTATGGCTACACCTTC.

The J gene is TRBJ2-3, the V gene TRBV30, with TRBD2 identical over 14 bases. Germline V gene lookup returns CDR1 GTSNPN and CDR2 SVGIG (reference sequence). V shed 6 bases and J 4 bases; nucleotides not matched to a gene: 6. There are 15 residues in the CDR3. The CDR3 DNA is TGTGCCTGCGTGGGACTAGCGGGAGAAGCAGATACGCAGTATTTT. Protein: CACVGLAGEADTQYF.

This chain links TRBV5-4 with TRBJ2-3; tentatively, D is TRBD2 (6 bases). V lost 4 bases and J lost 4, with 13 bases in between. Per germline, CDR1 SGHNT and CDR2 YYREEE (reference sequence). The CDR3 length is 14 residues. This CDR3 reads CASSRGIASDTQYF. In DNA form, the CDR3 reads TGTGCCAGCAGCCGGGGGATAGCATCAGATACGCAGTATTTT. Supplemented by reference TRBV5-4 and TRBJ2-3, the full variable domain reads ETGVTQSPTHLIKTRGQQVTLRCSSQSGHNTVSWYQQALGQGPQFIFQYYREEENGRGNFPPRFSGLQFPNYSSELNVNALELDDSALYLCASSRGIASDTQYFGPGTRLTVL.

The CDR3 is CASSPGVGPDTQYF. CDR3 in DNA: TGTGCCAGCAGCCCCGGAGTCGGTCCAGATACGCAGTATTTT. The chain employs TRBV11-2 and TRBJ2-3, with D hard to call. Germline V gives CDR1 SGHAT, CDR2 FQNNGV. This CDR3 has 14 residues. Trimming took off 5 bases at V and 4 bases at J, with 13 bases between the two ends.

CDR3 coding DNA: TGTGCCAGCAGCGTAGGGACGGGATACCAAGAGACCCAGTACTTC. Residues: CASSVGTGYQETQYF. The V call is TRBV9, the J call TRBJ2-5, with D maybe TRBD2 (5 bases). V dropped 0 bases and J dropped 0 bases, with 9 bases sitting between them. Germline V gene sequence: CDR1 SGDLS, CDR2 YYNGEE. The CDR3 consists of 15 residues.

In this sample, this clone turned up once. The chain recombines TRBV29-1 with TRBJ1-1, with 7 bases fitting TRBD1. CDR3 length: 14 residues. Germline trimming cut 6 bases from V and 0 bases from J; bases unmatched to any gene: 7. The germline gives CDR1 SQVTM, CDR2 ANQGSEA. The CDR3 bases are TGCAGCGTAACCAAGGGACAGATGAACACTGAAGCTTTCTTT. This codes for CSVTKGQMNTEAFF.

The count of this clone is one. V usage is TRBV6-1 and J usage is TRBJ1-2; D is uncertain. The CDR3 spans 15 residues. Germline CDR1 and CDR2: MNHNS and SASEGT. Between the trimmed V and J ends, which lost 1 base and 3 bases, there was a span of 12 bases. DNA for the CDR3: TGTGCCAGCAGTGAAGGTCGCCCGGAGTACTATGGCTACACCTTC. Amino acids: CASSEGRPEYYGYTF.

The DNA for the CDR3 is TGTGCCAGCAGCCAGGAGACTGACAGGGACAAACTGTTTTTT. This translates into CASSQETDRDKLFF. The V and J genes are TRBV4-2 and TRBJ1-4, with TRBD1 matching 7 bases. The CDR3 is 14 amino acids. Germline loops: CDR1 LGHNA, CDR2 YNFKEQ. V was clipped by 3 bases and J by 11 bases; unmatched bases: 9.

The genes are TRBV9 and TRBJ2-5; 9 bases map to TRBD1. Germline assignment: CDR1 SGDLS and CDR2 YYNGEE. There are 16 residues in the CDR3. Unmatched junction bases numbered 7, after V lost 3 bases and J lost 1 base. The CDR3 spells CASSERDRAGQETQYF. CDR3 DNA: TGTGCCAGCAGCGAGCGGGACAGGGCGGGCCAAGAGACCCAGTACTTC.